Included here is one T cell receptor (beta chain) sequence, with context. Its antigen is still unknown. The data were obtained in a study of radiotherapy plus CTLA-4 blockade in lung cancer. As for the study in general: Objective responses emerged in under 20% of patients, and 31% attained disease control.

Data came from immunoSEQ multiplex PCR; TCRdb stores just in-frame clones and leaves some out. The repertoire has some 110,000 clones, 78% of them found once; the top ten carry around 4.8%. The CDR3 is 19 residues long. V gave up 0 bases and J gave up 1 base; unmatched junction bases: 10. Germline CDR1 reads SGDLS; CDR2 reads YYNGEE. Study results and caveats: In blood, early T cell clone dynamics reportedly predicted response best, together with interferon-beta. Radiotherapy with ipilimumab was followed by blood expansion of tumor-derived clones.

The sample consisted of peripheral blood, taken from a patient treated with radiotherapy plus ipilimumab. The chain joins TRBV9 to TRBJ2-3; 11 bases line up with TRBD2. This TCR was recovered from a human donor with non-small cell lung cancer who had a partial response to radiotherapy plus ipilimumab. The DNA for the CDR3 is TGTGCCAGCAGCGTAGGCGGTAGCGGGAGGGTGGGGGGCACAGATACGCAGTATTTT. It yields the protein CASSVGGSGRVGGTDTQYF.